One TCR beta chain is described in this entry. It has no known antigen specificity. The cohort was made up of 500 to 800 healthy bone marrow donors. Cohort members were all nominally healthy when sampled, although unrecorded immune exposures were likely present. The donor tested CMV seronegative, placing the donor among the roughly 400 seronegative members of the cohort. Every donor gave a peripheral blood sample, and the peripheral blood mononuclear cells from that sample were used for TCR beta sequencing. The Qiagen DNeasy Blood Extraction Kit was used to extract genomic DNA from the blood cell samples. The junction carries 14 bases between V and J, which are trimmed by 2 bases and 4 bases respectively. For CDR1 and CDR2, the germline V gene (reference sequence) lists SSHAT and FNYEAQ. From the cysteine up to the phenylalanine, the CDR3 has a length of 16 residues. Solely the CDR3 DNA is kept, with 48 bases framed from the first base.

This specimen comes from a study of cytomegalovirus exposure and HLA in healthy donors (dated by TCRdb to the late 2010s). For the wider study: In an earlier analysis of roughly 500 of the donors, about 270 Gb of sequence data and approximately 100 million unique TCR beta sequences from about 190 million T cells were reported. Roughly 300 gigabases of sequencing data and around 80 million unique TCR sequences made up an early release that covered 500 to 650 HLA-typed donors. Of the roughly 400 genotyped donors, roughly 80% fell in the genetic ancestry cluster associated with self-reported Caucasian donors. The aim of the study was to test whether cataloging public T cell receptors could identify signatures of past pathogen exposure. The study used immunosequencing to profile the T cell repertoires of several hundred subjects and linked those repertoires to cytomegalovirus serostatus. In addition to the first cohort of about 650 subjects, a separate validation cohort of approximately 110 different subjects was used. The study combined high-throughput TCR immunosequencing, statistical association of individual TCRs with disease status, and machine learning to predict cytomegalovirus infection status. In a later analysis, previously published TCR beta repertoires from 666 donors were re-analyzed and high-resolution HLA genotyping was added so that TCR occurrence patterns could be studied. Rather than using new phenotypic data, the later analysis identified candidate immune exposures from TCR beta sequences and from how often those sequences occurred across donors. An earlier analysis of some 500 of the donors used high-throughput TCR beta sequencing to judge whether each TCR beta V gene segment behaved as functional or pseudogenic. Donor age, sex, ethnicity and CMV serostatus were compiled alongside the repertoire data. In a later genetic analysis, genome-wide SNP genotypes for about three fifths of the 666 donors were used, and that subset was treated as a discovery cohort. Every discovery cohort repertoire had been produced on one sequencing platform. Both class I and class II loci were covered by HLA typing, at four-digit resolution. Typing coverage differed by locus: A, B, C, DRB1 and DQB1 were typed in roughly 620-640 donors, DQA1 in 522, DPA1 in around 600, and DPB1 in 450 to 480. Several DR-DQ haplotypes were handled as single units for association and clustering, since linkage in the cohort was strong. Among roughly 400 genotyped donors of the cohort, an average of approximately 200,000 unique TCR beta nucleotide sequences was sequenced per donor, of which roughly 17% were non-productive. Overall results and qualifications from the work: The study gave a list of more than 150 TCR beta chains associated with cytomegalovirus. The sequencing pipeline was judged likely to have produced a cluster of highly shared sequence variants as a technical artifact. Three of the identified cytomegalovirus-associated TCR beta chains were confirmed in vitro to be specific for cytomegalovirus antigens. In a later analysis, HLA-associated TCR beta chains were found to be more clonally expanded and to have lower generation probabilities than equally common non-associated chains. According to a later analysis, most CMV-associated TCR beta chains appeared to be HLA-restricted, and the HLA associations seemed to be driven largely by CMV exposure. The classifier was reported to diagnose cytomegalovirus status with high specificity and sensitivity in both the original and validation cohorts. A later genetic analysis associated a missense DCLRE1C variant with V-gene and J-gene trimming of TCR beta chains, and an independent cohort replicated the association. The authors suggested that the approach could potentially be generalized to other disease states and immunological phenotypes. HLA typing was unavailable for some donors at each locus, so association tests used only the typed subset. At a false discovery rate of 0.05, a later analysis linked 15,000 to 20,000 TCR beta sequences to specific HLA alleles. Compared with the 666-donor mean, donors in an Asian-associated ancestry cluster had fewer N-insertions in productive TCRs, according to a later genetic analysis. The earlier analysis of fewer than 750 of the donors excluded 15 to 20 rarely observed V segments, including chromosome 9 orphons, because counts were too low. In an earlier analysis of approximately 590 of the donors, most TCR beta V segments were observed in productive rearrangements about 87% or about 30% of the time, broadly matching IMGT annotations. Several of the top co-occurrence clusters appeared to be linked to parvovirus B19, influenza, CMV and Epstein-Barr virus, according to a later analysis. Immune exposure information for the cohort was limited to CMV serostatus. The 87-base-pair reads could not distinguish some IMGT-functional V segments, including TRBV6-2 and TRBV6-3, so those segments were excluded. While some public TCRs were present in many individuals, most TCR sequences turned up only very rarely across donors. Linkage disequilibrium might explain the correlated functional status among segregating V segments, but an unknown experimental factor could not be excluded. In a later analysis, TCR association rates were found to vary across HLA loci, with the most associated TCRs seen for DRB1 alleles and the fewest for HLA-C alleles. A further reported finding was that TCR beta sequences accurately predicted the HLA-A and HLA-B alleles for most subjects in the first cohort. In this cohort, only TCR beta chains were sequenced, and detectable features were limited by the absence of alpha or paired-chain data. When HLA alleles, especially DR and DQ, strongly co-occurred, TCR associations were difficult to assign to individual alleles. The presence/absence analyses assumed that sequencing depth was roughly uniform across donors, and that assumption may not be true.

Library preparation was by the immunoSEQ multiplex PCR assay. For the multiplex PCR, a mixture combining 60 forward primers for TCR Vbeta segments and 13 reverse primers for TCR Jbeta segments was used. The CDR3 region of rearranged TCR beta genes was amplified from genomic DNA with a multiplex PCR assay. On the Illumina HiSeq System, the amplified TCR beta libraries were sequenced as 87-base-pair reads. Per the original workflow: A later analysis tallied 75 million to 95 million unique TCR beta chains across the 700 or so repertoires, and approximately 12 million of those chains were shared by two or more donors. Raw reads were error-corrected and collapsed into unique sequences by a nearest-neighbor algorithm in which closely related sequences were merged to remove PCR and sequencing errors. V, D and J gene segments were assigned by aligning CDR3 sequences to IMGT reference sequences. Each retained sequence needed at least a six-nucleotide match to both a V gene segment and a J gene segment. A rearrangement was called productive if the CDR3 had no stop codons and remained in frame with V and J, and every other rearrangement was called non-productive. Following IMGT convention, CDR3 was defined as the stretch from the second conserved V-encoded cysteine to the conserved J-encoded phenylalanine. The earlier analysis of 587 of the donors excluded sequences that lacked an unambiguous match to a single V gene segment. An earlier analysis of almost 600 of the donors classified V segments as functional when productive rearrangements were above 56.7% and as segregating when the standard deviation between donors was above 5%. A statistical classification framework was built for diagnosing cytomegalovirus status from the catalog of TCR beta chain sequences. In a later analysis, V and J genes were assigned by comparing TCR nucleotide sequences against IMGT/GENE-DB human TR gene sequences. In a later analysis, CDR3 sequences and most-parsimonious VDJ recombination scenarios were assigned using the TCRdist pipeline. In a later analysis, each TCR beta chain was defined by its CDR3 amino acid sequence together with its V-gene family, and reads lacking a unique V-gene family were excluded. As a way to deal with suspected cross-contamination and a sequencing artifact, a later analysis dropped 640 or so nucleotide sequences that were highly shared and had low generation probability. For each public chain, a later analysis derived a clonal expansion index from normalized ranks of inferred template counts within each repertoire. In a later analysis, generation probabilities were computed with a VDJ recombination model fitted to out-of-frame rearrangements, and the resulting probabilities were checked against IGoR. In a later analysis, TCR-TCR, TCR-HLA and TCR-CMV co-occurrence was scored with hypergeometric tests, and a repertoire-size bias correction was applied to TCR pairs. In a later analysis, false discovery rates were estimated by permuting HLA or CMV assignments 20 times. In a later analysis, co-occurring TCRs were grouped using DBSCAN, with TCRdist sequence similarity added in when clustering inside HLA-allele-positive subsets. Co-occurrence clustering excluded repertoires with fewer than 30,000 or more than 120,000 public chains, plus five with anomalous nucleotide sharing. The clones in this table, taken by TCRdb from immuneACCESS, are in-frame only. Not every clone is retained; where verified, under half of the shortfall comes from an unresolved V gene, and the cause of the rest is unknown. That table is the source of V, J and clone size, and D and trimming were worked out from the DNA. The sample table holds roughly 140,000 clones. 2% to 3% of the sample comes from the top ten.

This clonotype was sampled from a man aged 40-49 years in good health and CMV-seronegative. The chain employs TRBV7-7 and TRBJ2-2; the D gene is possibly TRBD2, with 5 bases matching. Sequenced input: PBMCs. The nucleotide sequence is TGTGCCAGCAGCTTATTTAACCCTGCGGGCACCGGGGAGCTGTTTTTT. Protein translation: CASSLFNPAGTGELFF.